The present TCR beta chain was sequenced within a study of chemoradiotherapy in HPV16-positive cancers. The germline CDR1 and CDR2 sequences are MDHEN and SYDVKM. Deletions cut 2 bases from V and 0 bases from J, with 9 bases between. This CDR3 has 15 residues. The protocol was immunoSEQ multiplex PCR, while the TCRdb copy is restricted to in-frame clones and leaves out a portion. Here the sample spans tens of thousands of clones, about 90% being singletons. The V call is TRBV28, the J call TRBJ2-3, with D tentatively TRBD2 (5 bases). Here the sequenced sample was blood, taken from a patient who underwent chemoradiotherapy. This clonotype originated in a human donor with HPV-associated anogenital cancer. DNA for the CDR3: TGTGCCAGCAGTTTACTTCTAGCTAGCACAGATACGCAGTATTTT. It specifies CASSLLLASTDTQYF.